The 19 T cell receptor beta chains below all came from one sample that was sequenced in a study of blood T cell repertoires in COVID-19. Clones were read by immunoSEQ multiplex PCR, and TCRdb kept only the in-frame ones, dropping some. Altogether fewer than 350,000 clones are present, 85% being singletons, with the ten largest covering 1.9%. The sample taken for sequencing was PBMCs or T cells enriched from blood (not recorded which). These receptors came from a woman between 25 and 40 years old who had been exposed to COVID-19.

V is TRBV27 and J is TRBJ2-7, with D unclear. The CDR3 totals 13 residues. Trimming removed 3 bases from V and 4 bases from J, with 10 bases in between. Per germline, CDR1 MNHEY and CDR2 SMNVEV (reference sequence). The CDR3 coding sequence is TGTGCCAGCAGTTTTCATAGAGAGTACGAGCAGTACTTC. This encodes CASSFHREYEQYF.

This clone was counted ten times or more. This rearrangement joins TRBV4-1 to TRBJ2-5, with D possibly TRBD2 on 5 matching bases. The V end lost 0 bases, the J end lost 5 bases, and 13 bases lay between the germline ends. This CDR3 comprises 15 residues. Germline V gene lookup returns CDR1 MGHRA and CDR2 YSYEKL. The CDR3: CASSQDRGPGETQYF. The CDR3, as DNA: TGCGCCAGCAGCCAAGATCGAGGGCCGGGGGAGACCCAGTACTTC.

The rearrangement uses TRBV27 and TRBJ2-2; D might be TRBD2 (5 bases). The CDR3 has 11 residues. V gave up 10 bases and J gave up 6 bases, with 9 bases separating them. The germline CDR1 and CDR2 sequences are MNHEY and SMNVEV (reference sequence). CDR3 sequence (DNA): TGTGCCACCCGCGGGCCCGGGGAGCTGTTTTTT. As protein: CATRGPGELFF.

This sequence joins TRBV7-9 and TRBJ2-7; 9 nucleotides align to TRBD1. The V gene end was trimmed by 5 bases and the J gene end by 7 bases; junction bases not matched to a gene: 3. The CDR3 is 12 residues long. The germline CDR1 and CDR2 sequences are SEHNR and FQNEAQ (reference sequence). CDR3 coding DNA: TGTGCCAGCAGCCCCGGACAGGGGGAGCAGTACTTC. Amino acid sequence: CASSPGQGEQYF.

V usage is TRBV10-3 and J usage is TRBJ1-2; D not resolved. This CDR3 contains 17 residues. Germline values: CDR1 ENHRY, CDR2 SYGVKD. V lost 0 bases to trimming and J lost 2 bases, with 16 bases between them. CDR3 in amino acids: CAISESIGRGINYGYTF. The CDR3 DNA sequence: TGTGCCATCAGTGAGTCCATCGGTCGGGGAATAAACTATGGCTACACCTTC.

The rearrangement links TRBV6-6 to TRBJ1-1; possibly TRBD1 for D (6 bases). V dropped 5 bases and J dropped 0 bases, with 10 bases sitting between them. The CDR3 totals 14 residues. Per germline, CDR1 MNHNY and CDR2 SVGAGI (reference sequence). The DNA for the CDR3 is TGTGCCAGCAGTGCCGGACAGCTGAACACTGAAGCTTTCTTT. This sequence encodes CASSAGQLNTEAFF.

This sequence joins TRBV9 and TRBJ2-2; TRBD2 matches at 12 bases. The CDR3 extends over 17 amino acids. Per germline, CDR1 SGDLS and CDR2 YYNGEE. The junction had 9 bases not matched to a gene; V was cut back by 3 bases and J by 6 bases. The CDR3 sequence is CASSESGTSGYPGELFF. The CDR3 DNA reads TGTGCCAGCAGCGAATCTGGGACTAGCGGGTATCCCGGGGAGCTGTTTTTT.

The chain couples TRBV21-1 to TRBJ1-1. TRBV21-1 is reported as a pseudogene. CDR3 length: 20 amino acids. CDR3 amino acids: CASSFRAVSDNPHQNTEAFF. As DNA, the CDR3 is TGTGCCAGCAGCTTCCGAGCGGTATCAGATAACCCCCACCAGAACACTGAAGCTTTCTTT.

The genes are TRBV28 and TRBJ1-4; a weak D match, TRBD1 (5 bases). CDR3 length: 15 amino acids. Germline-derived CDR1 and CDR2 are MDHEN and SYDVKM. Trimming pared 5 bases from V and 8 bases from J, leaving 18 bases between. CDR3 sequence (DNA): TGTGCCAGCAGTAGCCCGGGGGTCGTACGGGAAAAACTGTTTTTT. Amino acid sequence: CASSSPGVVREKLFF.

The rearrangement joins TRBV5-1 to TRBJ1-2; D possibly corresponds to TRBD1 (5 bases). The CDR3 consists of 14 residues. With 4 bases removed from V and 5 bases from J, the gap between germline ends came to 15 bases. Germline CDR1 SGHRS, CDR2 YFSETQ. CDR3 DNA: TGCGCCAGCAGCCAGGGCCTTGAGAGGTATGGCTACACCTTC. This sequence encodes CASSQGLERYGYTF.

The V and J genes are TRBV28 and TRBJ2-7; D possibly corresponds to TRBD1 (6 bases). The CDR3 loop spans 15 amino acids. Germline V gene sequence: CDR1 MDHEN, CDR2 SYDVKM. V lost 7 bases and J lost 0, with 16 bases in between. The CDR3, as DNA: TGTGCCAGCACTCCACAGGGTCCTACCTCCTACGAGCAGTACTTC. It translates to CASTPQGPTSYEQYF.

The chain joins TRBV27 to TRBJ2-1, with D tentatively TRBD1 (5 bases). Germline CDR1 and CDR2: MNHEY and SMNVEV (reference sequence). CDR3 length: 13 residues. V lost 0 bases and J 7 bases, leaving 7 bases between the germline ends. CDR3 DNA: TGTGCCAGCAGTTTATCCAGGGTTAATGAGCAGTTCTTC. It encodes CASSLSRVNEQFF.

The V gene is TRBV28, the J gene TRBJ1-1, with 11 positions matching TRBD1. This CDR3 comprises 14 residues. Trimming took 5 bases from V and 4 from J; bases not matched to a gene: 3. Germline V gene data show CDR1 as MDHEN and CDR2 as SYDVKM. The chain's CDR3 is CASSRGQGVTEAFF. The CDR3 region has the DNA TGTGCCAGCAGTAGGGGACAGGGGGTCACTGAAGCTTTCTTT.

This clone occurred once. This rearrangement joins TRBV27 to TRBJ1-1; tentative D call: TRBD1 (5 bases). This CDR3 contains 14 residues. Germline V lookup: CDR1 MNHEY, CDR2 SMNVEV (reference sequence). Trimming stripped 2 bases from V and 5 bases from J, with 12 bases between. The CDR3: CASSLRQMWTEAFF. Written as DNA, the CDR3 is TGTGCCAGCAGTTTACGACAGATGTGGACTGAAGCTTTCTTT.

The rearrangement uses TRBV19 and TRBJ2-1, with 8 bases matching TRBD1. V was pared by 8 bases and J by 5 bases, with 11 bases of the junction left unmatched. CDR1 and CDR2 (germline): LNHDA, SQIVND (reference sequence). This CDR3 is 15 amino acids long. DNA of the CDR3: TGTGCCAGTCGTGCCGGGACAGGCGCTAACAATGAGCAGTTCTTC. Translating gives CASRAGTGANNEQFF.

The chain has TRBV12-1 and TRBJ1-2; the table's D call, TRBD1, has no DNA check behind it. TRBV12-1 is classified as a pseudogene. The CDR3 consists of 10 residues. As DNA, the CDR3 is TGTGCCAGTCCATCCTATGGCTACACCTTC. Protein sequence: CASPSYGYTF.

The chain has TRBV7-2 and TRBJ1-2; 9 nucleotides align to TRBD1. Germline V gives CDR1 SGHTA, CDR2 FQGNSA. The CDR3 length is 15 residues. V trimming: 2 bases; J trimming: 7 bases; junction bases outside the gene matches: 8. CDR3 amino acids: CASSLPLDRGAGYTF. The CDR3 coding sequence is TGTGCCAGCAGCTTACCCCTGGACAGGGGTGCTGGCTACACCTTC.

The CDR3 nucleotides are TGTGCCAGCAGCTCGGACAGGGGGCCGGGTGGCTACACCTTC. This encodes CASSSDRGPGGYTF. This chain connects TRBV5-4 to TRBJ1-2; 11 nucleotides match TRBD1. With 3 bases clipped from V and 7 bases from J, the junction kept 5 bases outside the gene matches. Germline V gene sequence: CDR1 SGHNT, CDR2 YYREEE (reference sequence). The CDR3 has 14 amino acids.

In nucleotides, the CDR3 is TGCGCCAGCAGTGAGTCGTGGGTAGCGGGAGCTCAAGATACGCAGTATTTT. Its protein is CASSESWVAGAQDTQYF. The chain couples TRBV10-2 to TRBJ2-3, with 9 bases fitting TRBD2. The CDR3 runs 17 residues. V lost 0 bases, J lost 5 bases, and 9 bases stayed unmatched. Per germline, CDR1 WSHSY and CDR2 SAAADI.